This TCR beta chain was observed in a study of cytomegalovirus exposure and HLA in healthy donors. Study observations and caveats: Later analysis indicated greater clonal expansion among HLA-associated TCR beta chains than among equally common other chains.

PCR used 60 Vbeta primers and 13 Jbeta primers. Libraries were prepared by immunoSEQ multiplex PCR; TCRdb keeps only in-frame clonotypes and omits some of them. The sample table includes tens of thousands of clones. Comments on this clone: The target antigen is unknown.

V lost 4 bases to trimming and J lost 4 bases; unmatched junction nucleotides: 12. The CDR3 runs 16 residues. The germline V gene encodes CDR1 SGHRS and CDR2 YFSETQ. The source of this sequence is a woman aged 60-75 years in good health and CMV-seronegative. The genes are TRBV5-1 and TRBJ2-3, with TRBD2 matching over 7 bases. The specimen was PBMCs. CDR3 residues: CASSPEGGRRADTQYF. The CDR3 region has the DNA TGCGCCAGCAGCCCGGAGGGCGGGAGAAGGGCAGATACGCAGTATTTT.